This entry is about one T cell receptor (beta chain). Its cognate antigen has yet to be identified. Qualities for individual bases were not recorded, and no much larger clone is one base off. These data are taken from a study of cytomegalovirus exposure and HLA in healthy donors (dated by TCRdb to the late 2010s). Regarding the research as a whole: According to an earlier analysis of several hundred of the donors, 150 million to 200 million T cells yielded 90 million to 140 million unique TCR beta sequences and less than 300 Gb of sequence data. Genome-wide SNP genotypes for about three fifths of the roughly 670 donors were used in a later genetic analysis, which treated that subset as a discovery cohort. About five DR-DQ haplotypes were treated as single units for association and clustering because of strong linkage in the cohort. The study aimed to test whether cataloging public T cell receptors could reveal signatures of past pathogen exposure. In a later analysis, previously published TCR beta repertoires from about 670 donors were re-analyzed and high-resolution HLA genotyping was added so that TCR occurrence patterns could be studied. All discovery cohort repertoires had been generated on a single sequencing platform. Donor age, sex, ethnicity and CMV serostatus were compiled together with the repertoire data. About 300 gigabases of sequencing data and 78 million or so unique TCR sequences were included in an early release covering roughly 700 HLA-typed donors. Among some 410 genotyped donors of the cohort, an average of roughly 230,000 unique TCR beta nucleotide sequences was sequenced per donor, of which 15% to 20% were non-productive. Of the roughly 430 genotyped donors, around 81% fell in the genetic ancestry cluster associated with self-reported Caucasian donors. To decide whether each TCR beta V gene segment behaved as functional or pseudogenic, an earlier analysis of 587 of the donors relied on high-throughput TCR beta sequencing. In addition to the first cohort of 650 to 800 subjects, a separate validation cohort of some 120 different subjects was used. The study profiled the T cell repertoires of hundreds of subjects by immunosequencing and related them to cytomegalovirus serostatus. The number of typed donors differed by locus: about 620-630 for A, B, C, DRB1 and DQB1; approximately 520 for DQA1; around 580 for DPA1; and about 450 for DPB1. Both class I and class II loci were covered by HLA typing, at four-digit resolution. To predict cytomegalovirus infection status, the study combined high-throughput TCR immunosequencing, statistical association of individual TCRs with disease status, and machine learning. Rather than drawing on any new phenotypic data, the later analysis identified candidate immune exposures from TCR beta sequences and the way those sequences occurred across donors. General conclusions and limits of the study: The authors suggested that the approach could potentially be extended to other disease states and immunological phenotypes. Because the 87-base-pair reads could not distinguish some IMGT-functional V segments, including TRBV6-2 and TRBV6-3, those segments were excluded. A later analysis found that most CMV-associated TCR beta chains appeared HLA-restricted, with HLA associations seemingly driven largely by CMV exposure. Across donors, most TCR sequences were observed very rarely, whereas some public TCRs were present in many individuals. In an earlier analysis of approximately 590 of the donors, most TCR beta V segments appeared in productive rearrangements about 87% or about 30% of the time, broadly matching IMGT annotations. Assigning TCR associations to individual alleles was difficult when HLA alleles, especially DR and DQ, strongly co-occurred. This cohort had only TCR beta chains sequenced, and the lack of alpha or paired-chain data limited which features could be detected. The presence/absence analyses assumed that sequencing depth was roughly uniform across donors, and that assumption may not be true. Linkage disequilibrium might explain the correlated functional status among segregating V segments, but an unknown experimental factor could not be ruled out. In a later analysis, TCR association rates were found to vary across HLA loci, with the most associated TCRs seen for DRB1 alleles and the fewest for HLA-C alleles. The earlier analysis of approximately 590 of the donors excluded roughly 17 rarely observed V segments, including chromosome 9 orphons, because counts were too low. In a later analysis, several top co-occurrence clusters were reported to appear linked to parvovirus B19, influenza, CMV and Epstein-Barr virus. A further reported finding was that TCR beta sequences accurately predicted the HLA-A and HLA-B alleles for most subjects in the first cohort. In a later analysis, some 17,000 TCR beta sequences were associated with specific HLA alleles at a false discovery rate of 0.05. An association between a missense DCLRE1C variant and V-gene and J-gene trimming of TCR beta chains was found in a later genetic analysis and replicated in an independent cohort. Immune exposure information for the cohort was limited to CMV serostatus. According to a later genetic analysis, donors in an Asian-associated ancestry cluster had fewer N-insertions in productive TCRs than the approximately 670-donor mean. The study gave a list of roughly 150 TCR beta chains associated with cytomegalovirus. A few of the identified cytomegalovirus-associated TCR beta chains were confirmed in vitro to be specific for cytomegalovirus antigens. Because some donors lacked HLA typing at each locus, the association tests relied only on the typed subset. A group of highly shared sequence variants was considered likely to be a technical artifact of the sequencing pipeline. In both the original and validation cohorts, the classifier was reported to diagnose cytomegalovirus status with high specificity and sensitivity. Compared with equally common non-associated chains, HLA-associated TCR beta chains in a later analysis were more clonally expanded and had lower generation probabilities.

In total, about 650 healthy bone marrow donors made up the cohort. At the time of sampling, all cohort members were nominally healthy, though unrecorded immune exposures were likely present. The donor was CMV seropositive and belonged to the group of 270 or so seropositive cohort members. A peripheral blood sample was provided by each donor, and peripheral blood mononuclear cells were used for TCR beta sequencing. Genomic DNA extraction from the blood cell samples was performed with the Qiagen DNeasy Blood Extraction Kit. The CDR3 has 15 amino acids, counting the end cysteine and phenylalanine. Only the CDR3 part of the read is kept: 45 bases, read in frame from the first base. The junction shows trimming of 7 bases on V and 2 bases on J, and the gene matches do not reach 6 bases of it. The germline V gene (reference sequence) gives CDR1 as LNHDA and CDR2 as SQIVND. The library was generated by the immunoSEQ multiplex PCR assay. The multiplex PCR relied on a mix of 60 forward primers for TCR Vbeta segments and 13 reverse primers for TCR Jbeta segments. A multiplex PCR assay on genomic DNA amplified the CDR3 region of rearranged TCR beta genes. The amplified TCR beta libraries were sequenced on the Illumina HiSeq System as 87-base-pair reads. Under the source paper's analysis protocol: A later analysis tallied 75 million to 95 million unique TCR beta chains across the 700 or so repertoires, and around 12 million of those chains were shared by two or more donors. To remove PCR and sequencing errors, raw reads were error-corrected and collapsed into unique sequences using a nearest-neighbor algorithm that merged closely related sequences. To assign V, D and J gene segments, CDR3 sequences were aligned to IMGT reference sequences. For a sequence to be retained, a match of at least six nucleotides was required to both a V gene segment and a J gene segment. A rearrangement was called productive if the CDR3 had no stop codons and remained in frame with V and J, and every other rearrangement was called non-productive. Following IMGT convention, CDR3 was defined as the stretch from the second conserved V-encoded cysteine up to the conserved J-encoded phenylalanine. The earlier analysis of about 590 of the donors excluded sequences that lacked an unambiguous match to a single V gene segment. An earlier analysis of just under 600 of the donors called V segments functional above 56.7% productive rearrangements and segregating when the between-donor standard deviation exceeded 5%. A statistical classification framework was developed to diagnose cytomegalovirus status using the catalog of TCR beta chain sequences. A later analysis assigned V and J genes by comparing TCR nucleotide sequences with IMGT/GENE-DB human TR gene sequences. The TCRdist pipeline was used in a later analysis to assign CDR3 sequences and most-parsimonious VDJ recombination scenarios. In a later analysis, each TCR beta chain was defined by its CDR3 amino acid sequence together with its V-gene family, and reads lacking a unique V-gene family were excluded. To address suspected cross-contamination and a sequencing artifact, a later analysis removed around 600 highly shared, low-generation-probability nucleotide sequences. In a later analysis, a clonal expansion index was calculated for each public chain from normalized within-repertoire ranks of inferred template counts. In a later analysis, generation probabilities were computed with a VDJ recombination model fitted to out-of-frame rearrangements, and the resulting probabilities were checked against IGoR. A later analysis scored TCR-TCR, TCR-HLA and TCR-CMV co-occurrence with hypergeometric tests, applying a repertoire-size bias correction to TCR pairs. A later analysis estimated false discovery rates by permuting HLA or CMV assignments 20 times. In a later analysis, co-occurring TCRs were grouped with DBSCAN, and TCRdist sequence similarity was added when clustering was performed within HLA-allele-positive subsets. Co-occurrence clustering excluded repertoires with fewer than 30,000 or more than 120,000 public chains, plus five with anomalous nucleotide sharing. Sourced from immuneACCESS, this table was stored by TCRdb with only in-frame sequences that have V and J called. A share of the clones is absent; for the studies checked, an unresolved V gene accounts for under half, and the remainder has no known explanation. That table is the source of V, J and clone size, and D and trimming were worked out from the DNA. Counted in this sample were roughly 130,000 clones; over 70% of them appeared once. The ten largest make up less than 2.5% of the sample.

The sequence is built from TRBV19 and TRBJ2-3; 10 bases in between match TRBD2. This clonotype originated in a woman aged 35 to 49 in good health and CMV-seropositive. Source material: PBMCs. The base sequence is TGTGCCAGTACAAGTAGCGGGAGGCCCACAGATACGCAGTATTTT. It is translated as CASTSSGRPTDTQYF.